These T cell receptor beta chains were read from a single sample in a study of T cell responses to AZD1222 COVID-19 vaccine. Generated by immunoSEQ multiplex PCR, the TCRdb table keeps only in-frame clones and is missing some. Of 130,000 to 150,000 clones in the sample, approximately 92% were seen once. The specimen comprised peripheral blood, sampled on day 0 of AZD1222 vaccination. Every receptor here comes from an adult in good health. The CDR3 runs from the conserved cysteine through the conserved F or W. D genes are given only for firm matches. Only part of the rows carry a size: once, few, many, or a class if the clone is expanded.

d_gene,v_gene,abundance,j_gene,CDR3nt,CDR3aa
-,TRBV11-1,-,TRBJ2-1,TGTGCCAGCAGCTGGGGACCCCACAATGAGCAGTTCTTC,CASSWGPHNEQFF
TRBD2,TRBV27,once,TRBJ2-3,TGTGCCAGCAGCTGGAGACTAGCGGGGGGCAGCACAGATACGCAGTATTTT,CASSWRLAGGSTDTQYF
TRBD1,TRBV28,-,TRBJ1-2,TGTGCCAGCAGTTCCCTGACCTCACTTTTTTCAGGGGGTCATAACTATGGCTACACCTTC,CASSSLTSLFSGGHNYGYTF
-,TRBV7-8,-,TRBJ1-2,TGTGCCAGCAGCTTATTGACGCGGAAGAACTATGGCTACACCTTC,CASSLLTRKNYGYTF
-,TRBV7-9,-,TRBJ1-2,TGTGCCAGCAGCGCCGGGGCCGCCTATGGCTACACCTTC,CASSAGAAYGYTF
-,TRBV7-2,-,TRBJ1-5,TGTGCCAGCAGCTCCCCCAACACTCCCCAGCATTTT,CASSSPNTPQHF
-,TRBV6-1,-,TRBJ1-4,TGTGCCAGCAGTGAAGGCGGAGGGTATAATGAAAAACTGTTTTTT,CASSEGGGYNEKLFF
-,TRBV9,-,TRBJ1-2,TGTGCCAGCAGCGTAGGATCAGGCTCGAGCTATGGCTACACCTTC,CASSVGSGSSYGYTF
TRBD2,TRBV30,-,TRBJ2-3,TGTGCCTGGAGTGCAGGGACTACCGCGGGTACGCAGTATTTT,CAWSAGTTAGTQYF
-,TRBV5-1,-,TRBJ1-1,TGCGCCAGCAGCTTGGTTCGGTACACTGAAGCTTTCTTT,CASSLVRYTEAFF
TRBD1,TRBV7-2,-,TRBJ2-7,TGTGCCAGCAGCTTAGGGACAGGGCAATCCTACGAGCAGTACTTC,CASSLGTGQSYEQYF
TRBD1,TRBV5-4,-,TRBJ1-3,TGTGCCAGCAGCCCCGGGACAGCCTCTGGAAACACCATATATTTT,CASSPGTASGNTIYF